This T cell receptor beta chain came from a study of patients and donors after allogeneic stem cell transplantation. The CDR3 sequence is 15 residues long. Trimming removed 2 bases at V and 10 bases at J, with 15 bases between. Germline V gene sequence: CDR1 MNHEY, CDR2 SVGEGT. TCRdb processed the RT-PCR reads anew with MiXCR; each CDR3 protein has one entry. The data show under 200,000 distinct CDR3 sequences, with approximately 30% seen just once and approximately 3.5% held by the top ten. The chain combines TRBV6-2 or TRBV6-3 with TRBJ1-6; tentatively, D is TRBD1 (5 bases). The clonotype originates from a human donor who was either an allogeneic HSCT recipient or a stem cell or donor lymphocyte infusion donor (not recorded which). It is not recorded whose cells these are; they may come from a transplant donor. Sequencing used blood, either unsorted or a sorted T cell fraction (not recorded which). This chain's CDR3 is CASSYGIRGSSPLHF. The DNA of the CDR3 is TGTGCCAGCAGTTACGGGATCCGGGGGTCGTCACCCCTCCACTTT.